Here is one T cell receptor beta chain with its context. Antigen specificity is unknown. Amplification used 60 Vbeta primers and 13 Jbeta primers. Profiled with immunoSEQ multiplex PCR; TCRdb holds only in-frame clones, not every one. The repertoire holds fewer than 200,000 clones, with less than 85% as singletons. The germline V gene encodes CDR1 MNHNS and CDR2 SASEGT. The CDR3 sequence is 12 residues long. The ends were cut back, 4 bases at V and 6 bases at J, with 8 bases in the middle. This record belongs to a study of cytomegalovirus exposure and HLA in healthy donors. Study findings and constraints: Later analysis found that TCR beta chains associated with HLA were more clonally expanded than other, equally common chains.

The source is a man between 40 and 49 years old in good health and CMV-seronegative. The sequenced sample consisted of PBMCs. The V gene is TRBV6-1, the J gene TRBJ2-3; D may be TRBD2 (5 bases). The CDR3 bases are TGTGCCAGCAGTGGAGGGAAGGATACGCAGTATTTT. Translated, it gives CASSGGKDTQYF.